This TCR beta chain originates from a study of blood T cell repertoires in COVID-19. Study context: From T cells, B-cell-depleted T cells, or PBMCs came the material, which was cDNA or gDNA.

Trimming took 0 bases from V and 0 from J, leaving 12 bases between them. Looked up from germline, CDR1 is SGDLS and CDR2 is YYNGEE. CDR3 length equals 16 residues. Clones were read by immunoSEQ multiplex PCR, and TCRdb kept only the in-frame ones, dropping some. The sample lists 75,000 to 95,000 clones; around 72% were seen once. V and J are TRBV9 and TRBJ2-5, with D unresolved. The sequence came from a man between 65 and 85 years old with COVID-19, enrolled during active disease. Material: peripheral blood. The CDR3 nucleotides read TGTGCCAGCAGCGTAGACGACTCAGCGTACCAAGAGACCCAGTACTTC. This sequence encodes CASSVDDSAYQETQYF.